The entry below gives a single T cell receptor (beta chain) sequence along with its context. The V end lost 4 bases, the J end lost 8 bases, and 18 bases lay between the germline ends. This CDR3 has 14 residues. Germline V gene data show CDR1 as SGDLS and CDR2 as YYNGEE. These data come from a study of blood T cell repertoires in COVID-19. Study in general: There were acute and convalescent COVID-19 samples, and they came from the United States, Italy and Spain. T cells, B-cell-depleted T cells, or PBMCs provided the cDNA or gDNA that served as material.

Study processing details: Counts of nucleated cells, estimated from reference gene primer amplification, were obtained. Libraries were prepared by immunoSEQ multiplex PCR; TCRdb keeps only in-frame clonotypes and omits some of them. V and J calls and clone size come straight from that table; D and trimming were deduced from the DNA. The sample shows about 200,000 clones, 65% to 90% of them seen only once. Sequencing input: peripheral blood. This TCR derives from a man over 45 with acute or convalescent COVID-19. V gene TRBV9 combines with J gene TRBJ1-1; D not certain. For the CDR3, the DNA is TGTGCCAGCAGCCTCGGGGAGGCCTTGAGGGAAGCTTTCTTT. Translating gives CASSLGEALREAFF.